One and the same sample provided the 13 T cell receptor beta chains below, sequenced in a study of blood T cells in healthy people across ages. The second PCR ran roughly 6 to 11 cycles with a sample-barcoded 5' primer and J-beta primers. One entry per CDR3 protein results from TCRdb running MiXCR on the 5' RACE reads. The data contain almost 1 million distinct CDR3 sequences, around 54% of them singletons. The sample was blood. The receptors were sampled from a woman aged 60 to 75 in good health.

The genes are TRBV5-5 and TRBJ1-1; D perhaps matches TRBD1 (5 bases). Germline lookup yields CDR1 SGHKS and CDR2 YYEKEE (reference sequence). The CDR3 has 16 amino acids. V shed 2 bases and J shed 8 bases, with 22 bases lying between them. The CDR3 here is CASSFSGRLAGPEAFF. Here the CDR3 DNA reads TGTGCCAGCAGCTTCTCGGGGCGTTTGGCGGGCCCAGAAGCTTTCTTT.

This chain joins TRBV9 and TRBJ2-1, with D unresolved. The CDR3 length is 9 residues. The V gene lost 1 base and the J gene lost 13 bases, with 3 bases spanning the gap. Per germline, CDR1 SGDLS and CDR2 YYNGEE. The CDR3 DNA follows: TGTGCCAGCAGCGTACCCCAGTTCTTC. This translates into CASSVPQFF.

The table lists this clonotype with a few counts. This chain connects TRBV5-1 to TRBJ2-7; TRBD2 agrees at 12 bases. J gave up 3 bases and V 4 bases, and 8 bases lay outside the gene matches. This CDR3 has 16 amino acids. Germline V gene data show CDR1 as SGHRS and CDR2 as YFSETQ. The CDR3: CASSERRLAGDYEQYF. In DNA, the CDR3 is TGCGCCAGCAGCGAAAGAAGACTAGCGGGAGACTACGAGCAGTACTTC.

The CDR3 DNA reads TGCAGCGTCGACAACACAGCGGAGCAGTACTTC. Translation gives CSVDNTAEQYF. V gene TRBV29-1 combines with J gene TRBJ2-4, with D possibly matching TRBD2 (5 bases). Trimming stripped 6 bases from V and 13 bases from J, with 16 bases between. In germline, CDR1 is SQVTM, CDR2 ANQGSEA. CDR3 size: 11 residues.

Only a few counts were recorded for this clonotype. The genes are TRBV4-1 and TRBJ2-3; unclear D gene. The germline V and J ends were trimmed by 0 bases and 0 bases, with 10 bases remaining between them. This CDR3 is built from 16 residues. Germline V lookup: CDR1 MGHRA, CDR2 YSYEKL. The CDR3 region is CASSQEYYASTDTQYF. Here the CDR3 DNA reads TGCGCCAGCAGCCAAGAGTACTACGCTAGCACAGATACGCAGTATTTT.

The CDR3 loop is CASEGGEKLFF. The CDR3 DNA follows: TGTGCCAGCGAGGGCGGTGAAAAACTGTTTTTT. This chain links TRBV21-1 with TRBJ1-4. TRBV21-1 is labeled a pseudogene. The length of the CDR3 is 11 residues.

This clonotype occurred a few times. The chain recombines TRBV29-1 with TRBJ1-4, with D possibly TRBD1 on 6 matching bases. The germline V gene has CDR1 SQVTM and CDR2 ANQGSEA. The CDR3 is 13 residues long. V was clipped by 5 bases and J by 4 bases, with 11 bases between them. CDR3 coding DNA: TGCAGCGTTAATACAGGGTTTAATGAAAAACTGTTTTTT. This sequence encodes CSVNTGFNEKLFF. The entire variable domain, with the rest obtained from reference TRBV29-1 and TRBJ1-4, is as follows: SAVISQKPSRDICQRGTSLTIQCQVDSQVTMMFWYRQQPGQSLTLIATANQGSEATYESGFVIDKFPISRPNLTFSTLTVSNMSPEDSSIYLCSVNTGFNEKLFFGSGTQLSVL.

The V and J genes are TRBV4-1 and TRBJ2-3, with D possibly being TRBD2 (6 bases). This CDR3 is 20 amino acids long. Looked up from germline, CDR1 is MGHRA and CDR2 is YSYEKL. V lost 0 bases, J lost 2 bases, and 24 bases lay in between. The CDR3, as DNA: TGCGCCAGCAGCCAAGATCTGGGGGGTACGAATTTTCGCAACACAGATACGCAGTATTTT. It yields the protein CASSQDLGGTNFRNTDTQYF.

The J gene is TRBJ2-1, the V gene TRBV6-6; TRBD1 or TRBD2 may be the D gene (5 bases each). The V end lost 4 bases, the J end lost 0 bases, and 7 bases lay between the germline ends. Germline loops: CDR1 MNHNY, CDR2 SVGAGI (reference sequence). This CDR3 is 14 amino acids long. The CDR3 loop is CASSWGSSYNEQFF. The CDR3 DNA sequence: TGTGCCAGCAGTTGGGGGAGCTCCTACAATGAGCAGTTCTTC.

The sample holds a few counts of this clonotype. This chain links TRBV9 with TRBJ2-5, with 7 bases matching TRBD2. The J call may be mistaken, given a closer DNA end match to TRBJ2-7. Germline values: CDR1 SGDLS, CDR2 YYNGEE. The CDR3 contains 16 residues. This chain's CDR3 is CASSAPRGVGTSEQYF. DNA for the CDR3: TGTGCCAGCAGCGCACCCCGGGGGGTCGGTACTAGCGAGCAGTACTTC.

This clonotype turned up a few times. The chain joins TRBV4-1 to TRBJ2-7, with 7 bases identical to TRBD1. This CDR3 has 16 amino acids. Per germline, CDR1 MGHRA and CDR2 YSYEKL. V lost 1 base, J lost 1 base, and 7 bases stayed unmatched. The chain's CDR3 is CASSQAPGQPSYEQYF. CDR3 nucleotides: TGCGCCAGCAGCCAAGCTCCGGGACAGCCTTCCTACGAGCAGTACTTC.

CDR3 nucleotide sequence: TGTGCCAGCAGTGTCCCGACAGGGCGAGAGACCCAGTACTTC. Amino acids: CASSVPTGRETQYF. V and J are TRBV2 and TRBJ2-5; the match to TRBD1 covers 7 bases. There are 14 residues in the CDR3. V shed 4 bases, J shed 4 bases, and the junction held 6 bases outside the gene matches. The germline CDR1 and CDR2 sequences are SNHLY and FYNNEI.

A few counts support this clonotype. The chain carries TRBV20-1 and TRBJ2-1; D tentatively fits TRBD1 or TRBD2 (6 bases each). The J call may be faulty, since TRBJ2-7 better matches the DNA end. This CDR3 spans 15 amino acids. Germline CDR1 DFQATT, CDR2 SNEGSKA (reference sequence). The CDR3: CSARDPQGTGYEQYF. Written as DNA, the CDR3 is TGCAGTGCTAGAGATCCGCAGGGGACTGGCTATGAGCAGTACTTC.